What follows is one T cell receptor beta chain and its context. There is no known antigen for this receptor. The record has no base qualities; no much larger clone is one base away. Genomic DNA was used as template for profiling of TCR beta VDJ combinations and CDR3 sequences. TCR repertoire sequencing was run on an Illumina HiSeq 2000. The study's own analysis went as follows. Repertoires were assessed using TRBV/TRBJ rearrangement plots, CDR3 size and DJ length profiles, and Simpson's diversity index. The immunodominant clone was defined as the most abundant DNA sequence in deep sequencing data. CDR3 amino acid sequences were screened for sharing across subjects and compared with published repertoires and the VDJdb database. The raw public data were reprocessed by TCRdb itself: fastp quality trimming at Q25, MiXCR clonotype calling, in-frame beta chains only. When rows share a CDR3 protein, they turn into one entry using the most common DNA and genes. The V and J calls were determined by TCRdb, not by the authors. This sample is represented by around 500,000 distinct CDR3 sequences; around 32% of them were singletons. The biggest ten clones account for less than 1% of the sample.

V was cut back by 3 bases and J by 4 bases, leaving a gap of 9 bases between them. The CDR3 covers 13 residues, taking in both the cysteine and the phenylalanine. Just the 39-base CDR3 DNA is kept, in frame starting at base 1. The germline V gene encodes CDR1 MDHEN and CDR2 SYDVKM. Expansion of CD8+CD57+ cells had been shown by flow cytometry in the patients chosen for sequencing. All patients had severe acquired aplastic anemia diagnosed by International Study of Aplastic Anemia and Agranulocytosis and Camitta criteria. Patients had received no therapy at the time of blood sampling. In the study, sorted CD4+ and CD8+ blood T cells from patients with severe aplastic anemia and from healthy subjects underwent deep sequencing of TCR repertoires. Patients were enrolled under clinicaltrials.gov protocols 00001620, 01623167, 00001397, 00071045, 00081523 and 00961064 in the USA. Ficoll-Paque density gradient centrifugation was used to isolate peripheral blood mononuclear cells. CD4+ and CD8+ T cells were sorted by FACS or magnetic beads before DNA extraction.

The record originates from a study of CD8+CD57+ T cells in acquired aplastic anemia (dated by TCRdb to the late 2010s). Regarding the complete study: A mean of about 3.2 ug of DNA, ranging from about 0.17 to 30 ug, was extracted from sorted CD4+ and CD8+ cells. A CD8+CD57+ expansion meant a frequency higher than the mean frequency seen in healthy subjects.

Overall results and qualifications from the work: Between patients and healthy controls, no significant difference in CD8+ Simpson's diversity was found (P=0.060). About 28 CD8+ CDR3 sequences were found in both patients and controls but appeared to be highly expressed in patients and within the immunodominant clones of the patients.

Sequenced sample: sorted CD4+, CD8+, or CD8+CD57+ T cells (not recorded which) from PBMCs. The chain is encoded by TRBV28 joined to TRBJ1-2; TRBD1 is possibly the D segment (6 matching bases). This receptor was obtained from a human donor with aplastic anemia. Here the CDR3 is given as CASSFTGRYGYTF. DNA sequence: TGTGCCAGCAGTTTCACAGGGCGCTATGGCTACACCTTC.